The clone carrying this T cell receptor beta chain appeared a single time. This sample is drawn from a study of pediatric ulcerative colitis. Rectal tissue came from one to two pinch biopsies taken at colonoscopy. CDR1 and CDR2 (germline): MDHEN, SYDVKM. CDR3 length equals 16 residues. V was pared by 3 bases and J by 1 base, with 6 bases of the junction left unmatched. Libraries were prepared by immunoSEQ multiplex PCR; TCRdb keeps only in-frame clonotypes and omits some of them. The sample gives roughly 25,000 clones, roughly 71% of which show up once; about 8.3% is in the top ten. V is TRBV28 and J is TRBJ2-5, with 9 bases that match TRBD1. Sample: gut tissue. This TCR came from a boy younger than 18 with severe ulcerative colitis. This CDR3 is CASSLLGTGFQETQYF. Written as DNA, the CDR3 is TGTGCCAGCAGTTTGTTGGGGACAGGGTTCCAAGAGACCCAGTACTTC. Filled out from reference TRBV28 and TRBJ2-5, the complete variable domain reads DVKVTQSSRYLVKRTGEKVFLECVQDMDHENMFWYRQDPGLGLRLIYFSYDVKMKEKGDIPEGYSVSREKKERFSLILESASTNQTSMYLCASSLLGTGFQETQYFGPGTRLLVL.